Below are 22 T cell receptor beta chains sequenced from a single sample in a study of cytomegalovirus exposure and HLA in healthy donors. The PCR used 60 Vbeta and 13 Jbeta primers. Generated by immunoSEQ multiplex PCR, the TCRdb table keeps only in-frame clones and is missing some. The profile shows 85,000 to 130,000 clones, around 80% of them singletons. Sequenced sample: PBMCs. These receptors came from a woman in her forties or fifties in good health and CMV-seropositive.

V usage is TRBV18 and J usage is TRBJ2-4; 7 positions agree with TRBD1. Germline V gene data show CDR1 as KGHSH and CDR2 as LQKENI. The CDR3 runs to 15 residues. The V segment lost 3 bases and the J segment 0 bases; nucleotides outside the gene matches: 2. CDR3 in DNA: TGTGCCAGCTCACCTGGGACAGTAGCCAAAAACATTCAGTACTTC. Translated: CASSPGTVAKNIQYF.

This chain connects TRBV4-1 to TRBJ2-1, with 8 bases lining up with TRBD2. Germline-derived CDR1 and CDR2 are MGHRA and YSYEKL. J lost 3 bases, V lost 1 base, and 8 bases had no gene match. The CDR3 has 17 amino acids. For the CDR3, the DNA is TGCGCCAGCAGCCAAGTCGATATGGGACTAGGCTACAATGAGCAGTTCTTC. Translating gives CASSQVDMGLGYNEQFF.

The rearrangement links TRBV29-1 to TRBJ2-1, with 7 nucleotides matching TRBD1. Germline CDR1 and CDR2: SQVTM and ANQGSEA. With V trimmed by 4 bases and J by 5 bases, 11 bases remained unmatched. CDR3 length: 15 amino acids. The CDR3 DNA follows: TGCAGCGTTGGTCCGAGACAGGGTGAACACAATGAGCAGTTCTTC. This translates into CSVGPRQGEHNEQFF.

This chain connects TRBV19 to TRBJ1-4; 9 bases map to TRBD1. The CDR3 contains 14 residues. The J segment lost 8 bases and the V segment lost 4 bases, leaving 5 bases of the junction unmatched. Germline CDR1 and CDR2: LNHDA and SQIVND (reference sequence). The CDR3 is CASSNRDRDEKLFF. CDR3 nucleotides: TGTGCCAGTAGTAACCGGGACAGGGACGAAAAACTGTTTTTT.

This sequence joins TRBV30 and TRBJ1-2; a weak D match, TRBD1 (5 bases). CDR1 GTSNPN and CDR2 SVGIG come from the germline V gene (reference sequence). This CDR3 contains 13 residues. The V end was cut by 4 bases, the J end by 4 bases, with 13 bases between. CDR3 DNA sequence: TGTGCCTGGAATGTCCAGGGTAGCTATGGCTACACCTTC. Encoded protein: CAWNVQGSYGYTF.

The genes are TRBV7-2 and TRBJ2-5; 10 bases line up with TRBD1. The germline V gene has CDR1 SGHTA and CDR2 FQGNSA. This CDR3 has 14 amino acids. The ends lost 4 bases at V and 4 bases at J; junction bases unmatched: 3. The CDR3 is CASSSRTGGETQYF. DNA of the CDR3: TGTGCCAGCAGCTCTCGGACAGGGGGAGAGACCCAGTACTTC.

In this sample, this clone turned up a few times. CDR3 sequence: CASSQDVRAGISYEQYF. The CDR3 DNA reads TGTGCCAGCAGCCAAGATGTCCGGGCAGGGATAAGCTACGAGCAGTACTTC. The chain combines TRBV14 with TRBJ2-5, with D perhaps matching TRBD1 (5 bases). The tail of the sequence fits TRBJ2-7 better, so the J call may be wrong. The germline V gene has CDR1 SGHDN and CDR2 FVKESK. This CDR3 comprises 17 residues.

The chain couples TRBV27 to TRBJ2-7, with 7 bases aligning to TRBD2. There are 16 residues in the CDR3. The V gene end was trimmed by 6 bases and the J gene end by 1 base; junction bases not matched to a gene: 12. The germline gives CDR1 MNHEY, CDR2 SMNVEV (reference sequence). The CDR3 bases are TGTGCCAGCAGCTATTCCACGGGACTACGATCCTACGAGCAGTACTTC. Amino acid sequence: CASSYSTGLRSYEQYF.

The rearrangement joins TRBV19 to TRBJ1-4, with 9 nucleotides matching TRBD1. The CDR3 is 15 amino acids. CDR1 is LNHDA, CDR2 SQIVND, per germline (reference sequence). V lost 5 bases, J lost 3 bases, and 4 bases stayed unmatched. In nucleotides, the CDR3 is TGTGCCAGTAGTGGCGGACAGGGGCCTAATGAAAAACTGTTTTTT. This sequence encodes CASSGGQGPNEKLFF.

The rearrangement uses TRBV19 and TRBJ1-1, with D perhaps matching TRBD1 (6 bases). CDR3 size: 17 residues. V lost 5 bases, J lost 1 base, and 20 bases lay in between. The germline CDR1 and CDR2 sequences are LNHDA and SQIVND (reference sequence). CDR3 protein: CASSPGVAGAQNTEAFF. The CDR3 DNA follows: TGTGCCAGTAGTCCTGGAGTGGCGGGGGCCCAGAACACTGAAGCTTTCTTT.

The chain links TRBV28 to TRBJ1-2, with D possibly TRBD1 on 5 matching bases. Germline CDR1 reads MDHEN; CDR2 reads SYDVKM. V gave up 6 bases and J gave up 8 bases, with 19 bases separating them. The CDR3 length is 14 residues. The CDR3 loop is CASSAGTGVLGYTF. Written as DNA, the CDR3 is TGTGCCAGCAGCGCAGGGACGGGGGTCTTGGGCTACACCTTC.

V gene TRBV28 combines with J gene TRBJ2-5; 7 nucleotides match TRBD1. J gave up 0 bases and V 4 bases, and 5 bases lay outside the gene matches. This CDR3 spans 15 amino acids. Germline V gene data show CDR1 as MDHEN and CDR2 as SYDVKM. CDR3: CASSSRQGHQETQYF. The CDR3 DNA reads TGTGCCAGCAGTTCCCGACAGGGACACCAAGAGACCCAGTACTTC. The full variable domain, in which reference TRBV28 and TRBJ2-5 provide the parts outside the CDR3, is DVKVTQSSRYLVKRTGEKVFLECVQDMDHENMFWYRQDPGLGLRLIYFSYDVKMKEKGDIPEGYSVSREKKERFSLILESASTNQTSMYLCASSSRQGHQETQYFGPGTRLLVL.

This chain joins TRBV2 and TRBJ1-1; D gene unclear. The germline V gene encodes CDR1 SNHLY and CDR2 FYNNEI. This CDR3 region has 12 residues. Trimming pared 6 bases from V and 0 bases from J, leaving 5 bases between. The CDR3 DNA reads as TGTGCCAGCAGGAGGGTGAACACTGAAGCTTTCTTT. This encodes CASRRVNTEAFF.

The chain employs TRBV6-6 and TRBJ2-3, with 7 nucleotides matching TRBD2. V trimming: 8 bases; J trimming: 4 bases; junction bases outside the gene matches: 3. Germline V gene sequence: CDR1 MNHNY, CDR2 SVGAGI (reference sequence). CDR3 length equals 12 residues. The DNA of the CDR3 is TGTGCCAGCGGGCGGGGGTCAGATACGCAGTATTTT. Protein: CASGRGSDTQYF.

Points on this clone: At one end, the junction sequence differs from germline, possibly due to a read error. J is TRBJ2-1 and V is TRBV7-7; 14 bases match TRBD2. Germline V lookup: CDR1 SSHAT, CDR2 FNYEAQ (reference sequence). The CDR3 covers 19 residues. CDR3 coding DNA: TGTGCTAGCAGCTTAGCCCCCGGGACTAGCGGGGGACCCTACAATGAGCAGTTCTTC. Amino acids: CASSLAPGTSGGPYNEQFF. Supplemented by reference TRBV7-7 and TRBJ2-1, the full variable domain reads GAGVSQSPRYKVTKRGQDVTLRCDPISSHATLYWYQQALGQGPEFLTYFNYEAQPDKSGLPSDRFSAERPEGSISTLTIQRTEQRDSAMYRCASSLAPGTSGGPYNEQFFGPGTRLTVL.

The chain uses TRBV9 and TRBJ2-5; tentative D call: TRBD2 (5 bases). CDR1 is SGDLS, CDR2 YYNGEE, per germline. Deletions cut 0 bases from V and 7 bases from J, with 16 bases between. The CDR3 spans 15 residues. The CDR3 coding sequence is TGTGCCAGCAGCGTAGCCCTAGCAGCCGACGGGACCCAGTACTTC. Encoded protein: CASSVALAADGTQYF.

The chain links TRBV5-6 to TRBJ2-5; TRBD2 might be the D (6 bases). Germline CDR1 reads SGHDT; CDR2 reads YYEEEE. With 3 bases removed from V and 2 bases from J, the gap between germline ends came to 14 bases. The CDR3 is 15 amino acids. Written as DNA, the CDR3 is TGTGCCAGCAGCTGGGGCGGGGCGGGACAAGAGACCCAGTACTTC. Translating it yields CASSWGGAGQETQYF.

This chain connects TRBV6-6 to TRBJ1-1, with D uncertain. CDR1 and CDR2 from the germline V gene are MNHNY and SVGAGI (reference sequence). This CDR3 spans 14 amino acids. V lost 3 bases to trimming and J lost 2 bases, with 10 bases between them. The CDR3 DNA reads TGTGCCAGCAGTTATCCGGTGCCAAACACTGAAGCTTTCTTT. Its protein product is CASSYPVPNTEAFF.

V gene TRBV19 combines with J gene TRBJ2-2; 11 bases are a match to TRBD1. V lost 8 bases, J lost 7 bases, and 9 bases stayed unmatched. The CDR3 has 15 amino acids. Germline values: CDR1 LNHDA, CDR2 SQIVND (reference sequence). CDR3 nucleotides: TGTGCCAGTTCCACCGGGACAGGGGGGGTCGGGGAGCTGTTTTTT. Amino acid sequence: CASSTGTGGVGELFF.

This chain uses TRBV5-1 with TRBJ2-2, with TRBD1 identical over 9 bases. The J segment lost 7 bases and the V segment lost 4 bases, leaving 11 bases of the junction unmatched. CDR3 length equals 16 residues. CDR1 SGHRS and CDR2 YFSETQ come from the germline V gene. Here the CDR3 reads CASSRSPGTGNGELFF. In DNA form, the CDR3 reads TGCGCCAGCAGCCGGAGTCCCGGGACAGGGAACGGGGAGCTGTTTTTT.

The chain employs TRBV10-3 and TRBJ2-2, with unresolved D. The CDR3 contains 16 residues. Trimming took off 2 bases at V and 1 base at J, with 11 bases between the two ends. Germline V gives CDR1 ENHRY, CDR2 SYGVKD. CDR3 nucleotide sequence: TGTGCCATCAGTGAGAACCGGGTCTGGAACACCGGGGAGCTGTTTTTT. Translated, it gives CAISENRVWNTGELFF.

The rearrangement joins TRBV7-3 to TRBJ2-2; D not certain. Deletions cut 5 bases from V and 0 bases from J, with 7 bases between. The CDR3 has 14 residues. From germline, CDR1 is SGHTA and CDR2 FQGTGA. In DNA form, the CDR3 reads TGTGCCAGCAGCCCGACTCCGAACACCGGGGAGCTGTTTTTT. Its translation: CASSPTPNTGELFF.